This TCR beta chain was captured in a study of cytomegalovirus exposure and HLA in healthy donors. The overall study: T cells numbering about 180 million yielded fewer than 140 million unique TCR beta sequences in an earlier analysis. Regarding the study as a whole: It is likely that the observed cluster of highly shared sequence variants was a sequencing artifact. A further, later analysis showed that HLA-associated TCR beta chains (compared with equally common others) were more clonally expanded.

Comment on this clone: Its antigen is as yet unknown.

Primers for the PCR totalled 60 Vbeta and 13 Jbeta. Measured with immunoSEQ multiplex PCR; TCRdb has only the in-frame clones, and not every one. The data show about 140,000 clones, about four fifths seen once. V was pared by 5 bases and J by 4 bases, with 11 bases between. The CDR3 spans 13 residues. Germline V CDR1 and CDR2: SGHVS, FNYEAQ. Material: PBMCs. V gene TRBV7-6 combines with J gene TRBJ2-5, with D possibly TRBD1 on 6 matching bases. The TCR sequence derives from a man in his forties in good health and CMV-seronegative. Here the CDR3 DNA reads TGTGCCAGCAGCCTGATACAGGGAGAGACCCAGTACTTC. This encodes CASSLIQGETQYF.